This entry concerns a single T cell receptor (beta chain). The source of the sample is a study of cytomegalovirus exposure and HLA in healthy donors. In the PCR, 60 Vbeta and 13 Jbeta primers were used. Libraries were prepared by immunoSEQ multiplex PCR; TCRdb keeps only in-frame clonotypes and omits some of them. The repertoire holds approximately 50,000 clones, with around 62% as singletons. This TCR was recovered from a human donor in good health. Specimen: PBMCs.

The CDR3 loop reads CASSSRDRSAGYTF. DNA of the CDR3: TGTGCCAGCAGCAGCCGGGACAGGTCTGCTGGCTACACCTTC. The rearrangement uses TRBV5-4 and TRBJ1-2; 8 nucleotides match TRBD1. V lost 4 bases, J lost 7 bases, and 9 bases stayed unmatched. Germline assignment: CDR1 SGHNT and CDR2 YYREEE (reference sequence). The CDR3 extends over 14 amino acids. Variable domain in full (rest from reference TRBV5-4 and TRBJ1-2): ETGVTQSPTHLIKTRGQQVTLRCSSQSGHNTVSWYQQALGQGPQFIFQYYREEENGRGNFPPRFSGLQFPNYSSELNVNALELDDSALYLCASSSRDRSAGYTFGSGTRLTVV.